One and the same sample provided the 19 T cell receptor beta chains below, sequenced in a study of blood T cell repertoires in COVID-19 (dated by TCRdb to the early 2020s). The protocol used for the library was the immunoSEQ multiplex PCR assay. Imported from immuneACCESS, the table was reduced by TCRdb to in-frame sequences with V and J called. These copies leave out some clones; in studies compared against another copy, an unresolved V gene accounts for under half, and the cause of the remainder is not known. Counted in this sample were roughly 210,000 clones; around 80% of them appeared once. In total, the top ten clones hold about 10% of the sample. Sequencing input: peripheral blood. Source of these receptors: a woman of 80 years or more with COVID-19, enrolled during active disease.

A single count supports this clone. The chain joins TRBV2 to TRBJ2-1, with 8 bases aligning to TRBD1. J gave up 5 bases and V 8 bases, and 8 bases lay outside the gene matches. The germline V gene has CDR1 SNHLY and CDR2 FYNNEI. The CDR3 runs 14 residues. The CDR3 loop reads CASQTGVFNNEQFF. The CDR3 DNA follows: TGTGCCAGCCAGACAGGGGTATTCAACAATGAGCAGTTCTTC.

The chain has TRBV5-1 and TRBJ2-5, with D possibly being TRBD2 (7 bases). The germline V gene has CDR1 SGHRS and CDR2 YFSETQ. V lost 0 bases and J 1 base, leaving 13 bases between the germline ends. The CDR3 runs to 16 residues. For the CDR3, the DNA is TGCGCCAGCAGCTTGGGGGGGGGCAGAGTCCAAGAGACCCAGTACTTC. The encoded protein is CASSLGGGRVQETQYF.

The chain has TRBV5-4 and TRBJ1-2; 7 positions match TRBD1. The CDR3 covers 14 residues. Germline V gene data show CDR1 as SGHNT and CDR2 as YYREEE (reference sequence). V shed 5 bases, J shed 1 base, and the junction held 5 bases outside the gene matches. The CDR3 loop reads CASRTGQFNYGYTF. CDR3 in DNA: TGTGCCAGCAGAACGGGACAGTTTAACTATGGCTACACCTTC.

This chain uses TRBV28 with TRBJ2-5, with D tentatively TRBD1 (5 bases). CDR3 length: 15 residues. Germline values: CDR1 MDHEN, CDR2 SYDVKM. Trimming removed 5 bases from V and 0 bases from J, with 13 bases in between. Written as DNA, the CDR3 is TGTGCCAGCAGTCCAACTTCAGGGAACCAAGAGACCCAGTACTTC. Translated, it gives CASSPTSGNQETQYF.

The chain employs TRBV5-6 and TRBJ1-6, with a possible D match to TRBD1 (5 bases). CDR1 is SGHDT, CDR2 YYEEEE, per germline. The CDR3 spans 14 residues. V lost 5 bases to trimming and J lost 6 bases, with 12 bases between them. The CDR3 spells CASRWRRGNSPLHF. CDR3 sequence (DNA): TGTGCCAGCAGATGGAGAAGGGGTAATTCACCCCTCCACTTT.

The chain is built from TRBV2 and TRBJ1-2; D is unresolved. The CDR3 length is 11 residues. Germline assignment: CDR1 SNHLY and CDR2 FYNNEI. Trimming shortened V by 4 bases and J by 6 bases, and 6 bases separated the two germline ends. Here the CDR3 reads CASSAVDGYTF. In nucleotides, the CDR3 is TGTGCCAGCAGTGCAGTGGATGGCTACACCTTC.

Worth noting for this clone: The junction and the germline gene differ at one end; a read error may be behind it. The V call is TRBV28, the J call TRBJ1-2; unclear D gene. This CDR3 is built from 12 residues. From germline, CDR1 is MDHEN and CDR2 SYDVKM. DNA of the CDR3: TGTGCCAGCGGGAGCTTAAACTATGGCCACACCTTC. Translation: CASGSLNYGHTF.

The rearrangement joins TRBV11-1 to TRBJ1-2, with a weak D call TRBD1 (5 bases). Looked up from germline, CDR1 is SGHAT and CDR2 is FQDESV (reference sequence). The CDR3 loop spans 15 amino acids. The V and J ends lost 3 bases and 4 bases respectively, with 15 bases between them. DNA of the CDR3: TGTGCCAGCAGCTTGACCCAGGGTACTGCCTATGGCTACACCTTC. It yields the protein CASSLTQGTAYGYTF.

This chain connects TRBV10-1 to TRBJ1-2; TRBD1 agrees at 10 bases. The CDR3 extends over 15 amino acids. Trimming cost V 6 bases and J 8 bases; bases outside gene matches: 12. The germline gives CDR1 WNHNN, CDR2 SYGVQD (reference sequence). CDR3 region: CASSDPGTGEEGYTF. CDR3 coding DNA: TGCGCCAGCAGCGACCCCGGGACAGGGGAGGAAGGCTACACCTTC.

This clone was recorded only once. This chain joins TRBV11-2 and TRBJ1-6, with D possibly TRBD1 on 5 matching bases. This CDR3 spans 15 amino acids. The germline V gene encodes CDR1 SGHAT and CDR2 FQNNGV. Trimming removed 1 base at V and 10 bases at J, with 14 bases between. Here the CDR3 reads CASSLAIGGSSPLHF. Written as DNA, the CDR3 is TGTGCCAGCAGCTTAGCAATCGGGGGATCCTCACCCCTCCACTTT.

This rearrangement joins TRBV7-9 to TRBJ2-3; 10 nucleotides match TRBD1. The germline CDR1 and CDR2 sequences are SEHNR and FQNEAQ (reference sequence). The CDR3 runs to 15 residues. The J segment lost 11 bases and the V segment lost 5 bases, leaving 13 bases of the junction unmatched. In DNA form, the CDR3 reads TGTGCCAGCAGCCCCACCGGGACAGGGGCCCTCATGCAGTATTTT. Protein sequence: CASSPTGTGALMQYF.

The chain is built from TRBV29-1 and TRBJ2-1; 7 bases line up with TRBD1. The V gene end was trimmed by 7 bases and the J gene end by 5 bases; junction bases not matched to a gene: 5. CDR1 SQVTM and CDR2 ANQGSEA come from the germline V gene. The CDR3 has 12 residues. CDR3: CSGYRGNNEQFF. As DNA, the CDR3 is TGCAGCGGTTACAGGGGAAACAATGAGCAGTTCTTC.

The rearrangement uses TRBV7-3 and TRBJ2-1, with 9 bases identical to TRBD2. CDR3 size: 15 residues. With 3 bases clipped from V and 4 bases from J, the junction kept 4 bases outside the gene matches. The V gene's germline CDR1 is SGHTA and CDR2 FQGTGA. DNA of the CDR3: TGTGCCAGCAGCTTGACTAGCGGTACGTACAATGAGCAGTTCTTC. It is translated as CASSLTSGTYNEQFF.

This clone was found once. This chain connects TRBV9 to TRBJ1-4; D call uncertain. The CDR3 has 16 amino acids. Germline V gene data show CDR1 as SGDLS and CDR2 as YYNGEE. Trimming removed 0 bases from V and 3 bases from J, with 12 bases in between. The CDR3: CASSVAGGSSNEKLFF. The CDR3 DNA follows: TGTGCCAGCAGCGTAGCTGGCGGAAGCTCTAATGAAAAACTGTTTTTT. Filled out from reference TRBV9 and TRBJ1-4, the complete variable domain reads DSGVTQTPKHLITATGQRVTLRCSPRSGDLSVYWYQQSLDQGLQFLIQYYNGEERAKGNILERFSAQQFPDLHSELNLSSLELGDSALYFCASSVAGGSSNEKLFFGSGTQLSVL.

V usage is TRBV5-6 and J usage is TRBJ2-7; D is unclear. CDR3 length: 14 amino acids. The V gene's germline CDR1 is SGHDT and CDR2 YYEEEE. V was trimmed by 0 bases and J by 3 bases, leaving 10 bases between them. CDR3 sequence (DNA): TGTGCCAGCAGCTTGGACAGAAGGATCTACGAGCAGTACTTC. Amino acid sequence: CASSLDRRIYEQYF.

J is TRBJ2-1 and V is TRBV5-4, with 12 bases aligning to TRBD2. Germline loops: CDR1 SGHNT, CDR2 YYREEE (reference sequence). V was pared by 0 bases and J by 4 bases, with 5 bases of the junction left unmatched. CDR3 length: 17 residues. CDR3 sequence (DNA): TGTGCCAGCAGCTTGGCGCAGACTAGCGGGGGATACAATGAGCAGTTCTTC. As protein: CASSLAQTSGGYNEQFF.

This chain joins TRBV6-4 and TRBJ1-2, with TRBD1 matching over 8 bases. V shed 6 bases, J shed 3 bases, and the junction held 6 bases outside the gene matches. CDR3 length: 14 amino acids. Germline-derived CDR1 and CDR2 are MRHNA and SNTAGT. CDR3 in DNA: TGTGCCAGCAGAGTCGGACAGGGTGACTATGGCTACACCTTC. Amino acid sequence: CASRVGQGDYGYTF.

The gene calls are TRBV7-2 and TRBJ2-5, with a weak D call TRBD2 (6 bases). The CDR3 consists of 14 residues. V shed 1 base and J shed 3 bases, with 9 bases lying between them. Germline assignment: CDR1 SGHTA and CDR2 FQGNSA. The DNA of the CDR3 is TGTGCCAGCAGCTTAGGCTGGGGGGAAGAGACCCAGTACTTC. The encoded protein is CASSLGWGEETQYF.

The chain recombines TRBV28 with TRBJ1-6, with D tentatively TRBD1 (5 bases). Germline-derived CDR1 and CDR2 are MDHEN and SYDVKM. With 10 bases removed from V and 10 bases from J, the gap between germline ends came to 14 bases. The CDR3 is 12 amino acids. The CDR3 region is CAIQGGISPLHF. In DNA form, the CDR3 reads TGTGCCATCCAGGGAGGGATATCACCCCTCCACTTT.